This T cell receptor beta chain was documented in a study of CD8 T cells in Susac syndrome. Study-level points and caveats: As the study acknowledged, the number of individuals who were part of its TCR sequencing and HLA analysis was relatively small.

Notes on this clonotype: What it binds is not known.

Sequencing of TCR beta was performed on blood CD8+ T cells and on blood CD4+ T cells. When the RNA was reverse transcribed, random hexamers were used with an input of roughly 0.5 to 1 ug. immunoSEQ multiplex PCR amplified TCR beta CDR3 across 54 Vbeta, 13 Jbeta. TCRdb fed the immunoSEQ multiplex PCR reads into MiXCR, producing one record per CDR3 protein. The sample contains about 130,000 distinct CDR3 sequences, approximately 95% of which appear only once. The clonotype was recovered from a human donor with multiple sclerosis. Sequenced material: CD8+ T cells from PBMCs.

The CDR3 bases are TGTGCCAGCAATAGGGCGGGGGCTAGCACAGATACGCAGTATTTT. Translating it yields CASNRAGASTDTQYF. The V call is TRBV2, the J call TRBJ2-3, with TRBD2 as a possible D gene (7 bases). The CDR3 has 15 amino acids. Trimming pared 7 bases from V and 0 bases from J, leaving 14 bases between. CDR1 SNHLY and CDR2 FYNNEI come from the germline V gene.